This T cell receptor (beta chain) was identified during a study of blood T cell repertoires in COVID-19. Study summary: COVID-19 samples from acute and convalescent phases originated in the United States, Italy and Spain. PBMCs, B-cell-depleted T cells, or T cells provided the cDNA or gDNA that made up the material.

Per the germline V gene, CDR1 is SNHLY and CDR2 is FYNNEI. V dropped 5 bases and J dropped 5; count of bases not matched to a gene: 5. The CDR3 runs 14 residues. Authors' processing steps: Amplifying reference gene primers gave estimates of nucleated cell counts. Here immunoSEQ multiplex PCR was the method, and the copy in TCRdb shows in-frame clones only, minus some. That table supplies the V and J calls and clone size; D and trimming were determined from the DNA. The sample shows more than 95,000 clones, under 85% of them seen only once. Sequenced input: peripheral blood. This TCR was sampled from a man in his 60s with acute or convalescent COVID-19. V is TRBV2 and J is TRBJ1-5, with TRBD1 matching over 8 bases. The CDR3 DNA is TGTGCCAGCAGTCCCCTGACAGGGGATCAGCCCCAGCATTTT. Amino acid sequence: CASSPLTGDQPQHF.